This note documents a single TCR beta chain sequence. Per the original data handling: Using reference gene primer amplification, nucleated cell counts were estimated. The table came from immunoSEQ multiplex PCR; TCRdb's copy has only in-frame clones and leaves some out. V and J calls plus clone size are reproduced from that table; the DNA served to infer D and trimming. In the table there are about 40,000 clones, approximately 89% of which are singletons. From germline, CDR1 is MNHEY and CDR2 SVGAGI. The CDR3 loop spans 15 amino acids. Trimming removed 6 bases from V and 8 bases from J; junction bases left unmatched: 10. These data are taken from a study of blood T cell repertoires in COVID-19. Study details: Acute-phase and convalescent COVID-19 samples originated in the United States, Italy and Spain. PBMCs, B-cell-depleted T cells, or T cells were the source of the cDNA or gDNA that made up the material.

The V gene is TRBV6-5, the J gene TRBJ1-5; TRBD1 aligns across 10 bases. The sequence derives from a woman aged 70 to 79 with acute or convalescent COVID-19. The sequenced sample was peripheral blood. The CDR3 nucleotides read TGTGCCAGCAGCCCGAGACAGGGGGCGGTGGAGCCCCAGCATTTT. This sequence encodes CASSPRQGAVEPQHF.